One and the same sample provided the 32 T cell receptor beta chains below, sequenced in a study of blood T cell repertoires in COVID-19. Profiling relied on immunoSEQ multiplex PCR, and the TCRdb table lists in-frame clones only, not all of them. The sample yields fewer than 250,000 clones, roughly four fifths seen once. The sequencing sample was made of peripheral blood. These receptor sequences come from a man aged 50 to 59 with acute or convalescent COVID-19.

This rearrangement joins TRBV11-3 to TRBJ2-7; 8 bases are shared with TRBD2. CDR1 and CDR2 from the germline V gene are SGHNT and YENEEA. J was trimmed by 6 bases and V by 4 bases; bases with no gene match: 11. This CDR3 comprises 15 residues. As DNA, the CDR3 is TGTGCCAGCAGCTCCTTTAGCGGGACCCTCGGCGAGCAGTACTTC. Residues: CASSSFSGTLGEQYF.

CDR3 nucleotides: TGTGCCAGCTCACGGGACAGGGAGGCATCTAACTATGGCTACACCTTC. Its protein product is CASSRDREASNYGYTF. This rearrangement joins TRBV18 to TRBJ1-2; 9 nucleotides line up with TRBD1. CDR3 length: 16 residues. J gave up 0 bases and V 4 bases, and 6 bases lay outside the gene matches. Germline values: CDR1 KGHSH, CDR2 LQKENI.

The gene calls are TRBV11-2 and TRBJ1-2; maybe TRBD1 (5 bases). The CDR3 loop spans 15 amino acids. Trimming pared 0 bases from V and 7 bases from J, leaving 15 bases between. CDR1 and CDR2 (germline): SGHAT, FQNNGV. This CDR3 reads CASSLDRGGQGGYTF. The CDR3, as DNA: TGTGCCAGCAGCTTAGATCGGGGAGGGCAGGGTGGCTACACCTTC. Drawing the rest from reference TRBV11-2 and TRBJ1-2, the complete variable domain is EAGVAQSPRYKIIEKRQSVAFWCNPISGHATLYWYQQILGQGPKLLIQFQNNGVVDDSQLPKDRFSAERLKGVDSTLKIQPAKLEDSAVYLCASSLDRGGQGGYTFGSGTRLTVV.

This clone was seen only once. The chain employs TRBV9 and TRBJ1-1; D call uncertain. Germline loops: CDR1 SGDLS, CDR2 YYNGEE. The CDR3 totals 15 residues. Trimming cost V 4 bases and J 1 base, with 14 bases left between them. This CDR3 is CASSPHSPGNTEAFF. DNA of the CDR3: TGTGCCAGCAGCCCTCATTCTCCGGGGAACACTGAAGCTTTCTTT.

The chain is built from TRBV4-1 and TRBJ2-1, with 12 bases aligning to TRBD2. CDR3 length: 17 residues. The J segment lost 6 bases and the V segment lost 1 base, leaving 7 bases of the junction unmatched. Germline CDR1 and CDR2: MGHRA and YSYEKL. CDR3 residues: CASSQGSGLAGLNEQFF. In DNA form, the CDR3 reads TGCGCCAGCAGCCAAGGATCGGGACTAGCGGGTCTCAATGAGCAGTTCTTC.

CDR3 nucleotide sequence: TGTGCCAGCAGCCAAGATCCGTATAGCGGGAGCTCCGGGACCGGGGAGCTGTTTTTT. Residues: CASSQDPYSGSSGTGELFF. The chain recombines TRBV3-1 (or the pseudogene TRBV3-2) with TRBJ2-2; 9 positions agree with TRBD2. Trimming cost V 0 bases and J 5 bases; bases outside gene matches: 13. This CDR3 contains 19 residues. Germline CDR1 reads LGHDT; CDR2 reads YNNKEL (reference sequence).

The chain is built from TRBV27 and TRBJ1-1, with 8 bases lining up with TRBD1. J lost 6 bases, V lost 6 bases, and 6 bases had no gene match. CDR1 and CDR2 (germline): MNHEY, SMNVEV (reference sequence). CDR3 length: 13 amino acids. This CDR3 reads CASSSPDRAEAFF. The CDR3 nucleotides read TGTGCCAGCAGCTCCCCGGACAGGGCTGAAGCTTTCTTT.

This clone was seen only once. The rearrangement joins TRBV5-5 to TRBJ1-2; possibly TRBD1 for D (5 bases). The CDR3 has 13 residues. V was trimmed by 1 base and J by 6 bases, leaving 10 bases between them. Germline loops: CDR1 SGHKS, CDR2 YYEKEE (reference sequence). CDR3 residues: CASSLYGGDGYTF. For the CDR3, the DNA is TGTGCCAGCAGCTTGTATGGGGGGGATGGCTACACCTTC. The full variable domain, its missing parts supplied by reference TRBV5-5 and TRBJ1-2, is DAGVTQSPTHLIKTRGQQVTLRCSPISGHKSVSWYQQVLGQGPQFIFQYYEKEERGRGNFPDRFSARQFPNYSSELNVNALLLGDSALYLCASSLYGGDGYTFGSGTRLTVV.

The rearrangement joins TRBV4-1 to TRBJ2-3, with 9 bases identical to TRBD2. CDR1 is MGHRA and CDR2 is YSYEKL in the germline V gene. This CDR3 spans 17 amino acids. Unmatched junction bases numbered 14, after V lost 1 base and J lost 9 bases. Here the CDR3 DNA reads TGCGCCAGCAGCCAAGTTACCGGGACTAGCAACCCCCTAACGCAGTATTTT. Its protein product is CASSQVTGTSNPLTQYF.

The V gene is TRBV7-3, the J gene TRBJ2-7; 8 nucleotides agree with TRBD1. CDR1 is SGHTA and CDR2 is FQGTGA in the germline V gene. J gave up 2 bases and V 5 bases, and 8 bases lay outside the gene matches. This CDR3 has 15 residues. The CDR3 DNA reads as TGTGCCAGCAGCCAGACAGGGGTCCCTCCCTACGAGCAGTACTTC. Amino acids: CASSQTGVPPYEQYF.

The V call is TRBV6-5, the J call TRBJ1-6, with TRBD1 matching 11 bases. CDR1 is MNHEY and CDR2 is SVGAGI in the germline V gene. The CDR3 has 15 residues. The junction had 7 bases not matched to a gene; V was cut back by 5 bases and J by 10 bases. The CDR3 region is CASSPGTGGSSPLHF. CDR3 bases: TGTGCCAGCAGTCCCGGGACAGGGGGTTCGTCACCCCTCCACTTT.

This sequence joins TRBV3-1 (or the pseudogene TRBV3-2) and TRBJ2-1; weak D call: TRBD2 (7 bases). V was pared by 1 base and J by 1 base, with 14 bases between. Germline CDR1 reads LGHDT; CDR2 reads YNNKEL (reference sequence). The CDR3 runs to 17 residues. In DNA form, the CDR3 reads TGTGCCAGCAGCCAAGGGGACACTAGCGCATCCTACAATGAGCAGTTCTTC. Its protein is CASSQGDTSASYNEQFF.

CDR3 in amino acids: CASSQGLGRANEQYF. The CDR3 DNA is TGTGCCAGCAGCCAAGGATTAGGCAGGGCCAACGAGCAGTACTTC. This chain uses TRBV14 with TRBJ2-7; D might be TRBD1 (5 bases). Germline CDR1 SGHDN, CDR2 FVKESK. This CDR3 comprises 15 residues. V shed 1 base and J shed 5 bases, with 15 bases lying between them.

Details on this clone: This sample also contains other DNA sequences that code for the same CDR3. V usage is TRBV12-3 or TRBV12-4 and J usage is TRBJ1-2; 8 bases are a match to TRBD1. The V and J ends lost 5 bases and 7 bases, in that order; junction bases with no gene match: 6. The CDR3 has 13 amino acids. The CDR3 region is CASSLGTGLGYTF. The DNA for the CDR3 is TGTGCCAGCAGTCTAGGGACAGGCCTTGGCTACACCTTC.

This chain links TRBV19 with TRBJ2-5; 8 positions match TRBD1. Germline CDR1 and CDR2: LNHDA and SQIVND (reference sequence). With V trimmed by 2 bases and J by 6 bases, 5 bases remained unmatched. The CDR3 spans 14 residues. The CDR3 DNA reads TGTGCCAGTAGTATAAGCAGGGGGCTGAAGACCCAGTACTTC. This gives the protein CASSISRGLKTQYF.

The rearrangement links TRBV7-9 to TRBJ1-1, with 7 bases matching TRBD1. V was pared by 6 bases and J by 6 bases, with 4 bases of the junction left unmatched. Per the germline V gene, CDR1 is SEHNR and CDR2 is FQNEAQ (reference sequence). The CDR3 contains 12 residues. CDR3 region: CASSNTGAEAFF. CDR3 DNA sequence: TGTGCCAGCAGTAACACAGGGGCTGAAGCTTTCTTT. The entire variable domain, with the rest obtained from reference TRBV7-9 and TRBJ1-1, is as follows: DTGVSQNPRHKITKRGQNVTFRCDPISEHNRLYWYRQTLGQGPEFLTYFQNEAQLEKSRLLSDRFSAERPKGSFSTLEIQRTEQGDSAMYLCASSNTGAEAFFGQGTRLTVV.

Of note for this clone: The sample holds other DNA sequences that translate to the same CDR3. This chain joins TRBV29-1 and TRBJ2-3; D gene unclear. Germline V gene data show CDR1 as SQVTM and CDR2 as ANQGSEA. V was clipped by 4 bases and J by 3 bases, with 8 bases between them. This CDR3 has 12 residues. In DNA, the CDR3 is TGCAGCGTTGGAGGTGGGACAGATACGCAGTATTTT. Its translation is CSVGGGTDTQYF.

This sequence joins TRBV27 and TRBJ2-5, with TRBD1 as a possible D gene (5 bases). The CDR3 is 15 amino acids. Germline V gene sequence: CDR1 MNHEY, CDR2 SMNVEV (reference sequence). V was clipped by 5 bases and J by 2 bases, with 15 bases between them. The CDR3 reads CASSTSRQGQETQYF. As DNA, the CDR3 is TGTGCCAGCAGTACCTCACGGCAGGGACAAGAGACCCAGTACTTC.

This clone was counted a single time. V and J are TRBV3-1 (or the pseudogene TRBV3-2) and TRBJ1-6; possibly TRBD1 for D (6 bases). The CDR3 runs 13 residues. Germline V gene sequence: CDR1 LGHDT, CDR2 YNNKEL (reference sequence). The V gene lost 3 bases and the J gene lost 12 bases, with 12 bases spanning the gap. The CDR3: CASSQNKQGPLHF. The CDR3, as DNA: TGTGCCAGCAGCCAGAACAAACAGGGACCCCTCCACTTT.

CDR3 in DNA: TGTGCCAGCAGCTTATCGCCAGGGCGGAGAGCTAACTATGGCTACACCTTC. This gives the protein CASSLSPGRRANYGYTF. The gene calls are TRBV7-8 and TRBJ1-2; a possible D gene is TRBD1 (5 bases). In germline, CDR1 is SGHVS, CDR2 FQNEAQ. This CDR3 has 17 amino acids. V was pared by 2 bases and J by 0 bases, with 16 bases between.

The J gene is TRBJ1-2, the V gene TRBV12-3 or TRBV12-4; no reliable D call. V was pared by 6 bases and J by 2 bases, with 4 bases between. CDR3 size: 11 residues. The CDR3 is CASSQNYGYTF. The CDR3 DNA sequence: TGTGCCAGCAGCCAGAACTATGGCTACACCTTC.

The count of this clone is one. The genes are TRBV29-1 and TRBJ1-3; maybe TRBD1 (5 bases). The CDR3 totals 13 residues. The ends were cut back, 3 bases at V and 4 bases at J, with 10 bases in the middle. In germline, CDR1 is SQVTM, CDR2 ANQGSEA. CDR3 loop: CSVETVLGNTIYF. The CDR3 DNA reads TGCAGCGTTGAGACAGTCCTCGGAAACACCATATATTTT.

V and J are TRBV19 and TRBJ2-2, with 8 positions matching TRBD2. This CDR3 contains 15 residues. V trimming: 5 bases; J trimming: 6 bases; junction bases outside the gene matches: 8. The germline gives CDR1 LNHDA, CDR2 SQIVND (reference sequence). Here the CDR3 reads CASSSGLVAAGELFF. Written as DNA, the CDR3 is TGTGCCAGTAGTTCGGGACTAGTAGCCGCCGGGGAGCTGTTTTTT.

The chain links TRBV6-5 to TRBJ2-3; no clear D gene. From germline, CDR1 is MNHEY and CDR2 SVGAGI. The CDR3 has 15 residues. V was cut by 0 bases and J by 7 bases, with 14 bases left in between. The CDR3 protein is CASSYSAKAVHTQYF. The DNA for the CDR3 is TGTGCCAGCAGTTACTCTGCAAAGGCGGTTCATACGCAGTATTTT.

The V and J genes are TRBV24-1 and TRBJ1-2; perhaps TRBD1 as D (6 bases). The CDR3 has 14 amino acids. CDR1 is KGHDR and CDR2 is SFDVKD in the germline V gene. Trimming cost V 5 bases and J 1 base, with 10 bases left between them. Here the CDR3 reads CATSARGFNYGYTF. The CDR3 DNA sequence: TGTGCCACCAGTGCCAGGGGTTTTAACTATGGCTACACCTTC.

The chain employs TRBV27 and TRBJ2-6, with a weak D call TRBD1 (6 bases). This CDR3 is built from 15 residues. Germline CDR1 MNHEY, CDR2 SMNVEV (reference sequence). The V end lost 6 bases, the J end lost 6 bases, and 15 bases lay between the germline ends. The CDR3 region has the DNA TGTGCCAGCAGGCCGACAGGCACTTTGGCCAACGTCCTGACTTTC. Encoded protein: CASRPTGTLANVLTF.

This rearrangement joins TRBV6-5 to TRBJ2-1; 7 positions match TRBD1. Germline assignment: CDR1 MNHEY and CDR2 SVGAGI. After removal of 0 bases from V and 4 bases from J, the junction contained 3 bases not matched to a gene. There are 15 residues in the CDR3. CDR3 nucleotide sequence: TGTGCCAGCAGTTACTCGAAGGGGGCTTACAATGAGCAGTTCTTC. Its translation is CASSYSKGAYNEQFF.

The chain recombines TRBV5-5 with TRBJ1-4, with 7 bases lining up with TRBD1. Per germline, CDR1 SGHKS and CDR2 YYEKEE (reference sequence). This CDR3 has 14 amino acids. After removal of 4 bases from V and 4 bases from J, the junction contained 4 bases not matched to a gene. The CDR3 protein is CASSTRQGNEKLFF. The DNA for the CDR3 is TGTGCCAGCAGCACCCGACAGGGTAATGAAAAACTGTTTTTT.

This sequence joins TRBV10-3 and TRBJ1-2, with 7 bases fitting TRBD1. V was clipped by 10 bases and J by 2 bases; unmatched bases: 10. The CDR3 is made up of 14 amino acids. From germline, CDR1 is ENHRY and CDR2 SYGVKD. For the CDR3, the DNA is TGTGCCACGTGGGACAGAACTGAAAACTATGGCTACACCTTC. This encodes CATWDRTENYGYTF.

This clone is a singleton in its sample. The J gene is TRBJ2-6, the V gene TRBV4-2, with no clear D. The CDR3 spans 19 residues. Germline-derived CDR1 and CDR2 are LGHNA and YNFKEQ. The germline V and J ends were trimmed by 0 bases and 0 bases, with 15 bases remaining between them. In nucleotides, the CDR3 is TGTGCCAGCAGCCAAGACGAAGCGCGGAAAGTCTCTGGGGCCAACGTCCTGACTTTC. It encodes CASSQDEARKVSGANVLTF.

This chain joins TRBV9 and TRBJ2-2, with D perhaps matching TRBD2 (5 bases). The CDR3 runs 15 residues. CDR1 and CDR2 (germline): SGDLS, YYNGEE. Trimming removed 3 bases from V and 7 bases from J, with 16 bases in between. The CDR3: CASSGHTDGIGELFF. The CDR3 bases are TGTGCCAGCAGCGGGCATACTGACGGGATCGGGGAGCTGTTTTTT.

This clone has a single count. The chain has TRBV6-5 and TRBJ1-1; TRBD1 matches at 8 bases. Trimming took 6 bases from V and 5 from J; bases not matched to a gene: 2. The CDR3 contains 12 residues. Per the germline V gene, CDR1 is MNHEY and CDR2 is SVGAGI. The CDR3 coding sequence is TGTGCCAGCAGCTGGACAGGGACTGAAGCTTTCTTT. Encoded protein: CASSWTGTEAFF.